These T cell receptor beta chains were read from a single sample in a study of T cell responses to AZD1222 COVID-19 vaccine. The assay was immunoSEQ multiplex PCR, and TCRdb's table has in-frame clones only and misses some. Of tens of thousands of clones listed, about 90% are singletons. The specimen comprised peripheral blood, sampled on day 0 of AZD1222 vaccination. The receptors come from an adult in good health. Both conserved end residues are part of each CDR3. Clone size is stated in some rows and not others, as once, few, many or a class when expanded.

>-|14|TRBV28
CASSLRGNTGELFF
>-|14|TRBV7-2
CASSFGTQNTEAFF
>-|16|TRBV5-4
CASSLASGRSYNEQFF
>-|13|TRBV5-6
CASSFEVNSPLHF
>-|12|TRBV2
CASGRVGTEAFF
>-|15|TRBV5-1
CASSLPTGSGNTIYF
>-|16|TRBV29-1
CSVAGGSSDSTDTQYF
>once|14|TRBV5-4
CASSLDTNQETQYF
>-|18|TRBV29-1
CSVLAGGGLMDGTDTQYF
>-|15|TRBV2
CASSPSTGVGNTIYF
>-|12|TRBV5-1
CASSYDQETQYF
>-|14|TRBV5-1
CASTAGTGNTEAFF
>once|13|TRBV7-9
CASSLGDTGELFF
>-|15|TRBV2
CASSDIGQGSTEAFF
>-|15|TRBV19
CASSSGLAGDSEQYF
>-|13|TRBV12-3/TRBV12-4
CASSLVAPLGLFF
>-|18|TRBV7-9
CASSLMQGLILSYNEQFF
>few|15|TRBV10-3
CAIRTTGQGGTEAFF
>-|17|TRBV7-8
CASSSPGMSSYNSPLHF
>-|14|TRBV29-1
CSVVTGTRTYEQYF
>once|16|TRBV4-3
CASSQDARDRVYGYTF
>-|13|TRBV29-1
CSVWPDSDNEQFF
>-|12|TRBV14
CASSQHRLEQYF
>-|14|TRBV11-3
CASSLRTGPYEQYF
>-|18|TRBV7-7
CASSPRLGAGSSYNEQFF
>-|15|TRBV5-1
CASSPGTSRGNEQFF
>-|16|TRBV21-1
CASSTNAGESTDTQYF
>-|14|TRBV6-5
CASPRGFSTDTQYF
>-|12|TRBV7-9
CASSRDSYGYTF
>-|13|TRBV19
CASSRAGGETQYF
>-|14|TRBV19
CASRRTGDRETQYF
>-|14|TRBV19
CAISPGLHTDTQYF
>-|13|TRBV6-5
CASRPPLVYEQYF
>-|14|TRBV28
CASTLGQATYEQYF
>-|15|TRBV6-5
CASSYQGQGITEQYF
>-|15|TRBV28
CASSEGAAGNTEAFF
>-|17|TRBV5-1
CASSEDPLAGGYNEQFF
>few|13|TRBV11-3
CASSSLPGNTIYF
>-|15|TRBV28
CASISSPTSRETQYF
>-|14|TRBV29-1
CSVEEGQFPYEQYF
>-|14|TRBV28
CASSLSLVTGGQYF